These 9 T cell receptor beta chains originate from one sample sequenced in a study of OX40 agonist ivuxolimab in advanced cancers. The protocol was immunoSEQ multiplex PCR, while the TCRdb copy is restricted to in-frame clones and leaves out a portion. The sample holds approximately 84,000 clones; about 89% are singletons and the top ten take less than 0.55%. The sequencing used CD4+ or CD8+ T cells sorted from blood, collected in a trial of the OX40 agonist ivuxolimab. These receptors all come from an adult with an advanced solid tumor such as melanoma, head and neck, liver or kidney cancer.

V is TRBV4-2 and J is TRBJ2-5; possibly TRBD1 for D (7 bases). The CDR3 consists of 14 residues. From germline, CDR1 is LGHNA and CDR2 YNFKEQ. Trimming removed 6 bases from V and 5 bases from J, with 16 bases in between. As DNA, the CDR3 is TGTGCCAGCAGTCCAGGAGGGGGCTATGAGACCCAGTACTTC. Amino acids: CASSPGGGYETQYF.

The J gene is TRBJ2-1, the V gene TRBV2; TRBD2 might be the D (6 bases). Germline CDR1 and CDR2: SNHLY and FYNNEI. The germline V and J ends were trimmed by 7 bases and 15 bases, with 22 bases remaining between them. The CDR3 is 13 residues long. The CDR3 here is CASTGTVGGIWFF. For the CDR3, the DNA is TGTGCCAGCACGGGGACTGTGGGGGGTATATGGTTCTTC.

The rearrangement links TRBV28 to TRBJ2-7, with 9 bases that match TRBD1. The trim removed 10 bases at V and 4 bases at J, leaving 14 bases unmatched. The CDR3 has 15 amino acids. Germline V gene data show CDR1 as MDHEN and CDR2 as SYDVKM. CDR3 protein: CAIQNRDRVYYEQYF. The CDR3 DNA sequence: TGTGCCATCCAGAACCGGGACAGGGTTTATTACGAGCAGTACTTC.

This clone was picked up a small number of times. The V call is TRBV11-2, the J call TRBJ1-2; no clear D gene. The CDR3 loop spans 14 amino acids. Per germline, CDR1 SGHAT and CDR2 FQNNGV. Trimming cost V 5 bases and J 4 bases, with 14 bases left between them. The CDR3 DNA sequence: TGTGCCAGCAGCCTGGGAACAGATATCTATGGCTACACCTTC. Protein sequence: CASSLGTDIYGYTF.

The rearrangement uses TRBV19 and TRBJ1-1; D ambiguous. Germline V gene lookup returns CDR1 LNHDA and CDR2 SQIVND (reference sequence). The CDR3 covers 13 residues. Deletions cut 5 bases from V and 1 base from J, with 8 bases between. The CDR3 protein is CASSEGTNTEAFF. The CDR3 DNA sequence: TGTGCCAGTAGTGAAGGCACGAACACTGAAGCTTTCTTT.

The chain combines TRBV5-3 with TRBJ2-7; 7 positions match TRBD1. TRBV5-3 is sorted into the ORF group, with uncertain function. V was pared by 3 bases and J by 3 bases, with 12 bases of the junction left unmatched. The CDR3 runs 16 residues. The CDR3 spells CARSYPGRQGDYEQYF. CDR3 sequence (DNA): TGTGCCAGAAGCTACCCCGGTCGACAGGGAGACTACGAGCAGTACTTC.

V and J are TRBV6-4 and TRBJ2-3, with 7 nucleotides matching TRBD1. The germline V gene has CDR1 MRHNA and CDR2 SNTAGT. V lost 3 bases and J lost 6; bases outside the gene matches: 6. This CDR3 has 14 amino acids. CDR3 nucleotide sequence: TGTGCCAGCAGTGAAACGCAGGGGGTCGATACGCAGTATTTT. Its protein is CASSETQGVDTQYF.

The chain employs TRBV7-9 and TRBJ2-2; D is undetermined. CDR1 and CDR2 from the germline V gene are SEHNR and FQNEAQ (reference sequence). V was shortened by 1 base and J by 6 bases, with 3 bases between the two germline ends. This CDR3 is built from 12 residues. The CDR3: CASSLEAGELFF. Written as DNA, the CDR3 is TGTGCCAGCAGCTTAGAGGCCGGGGAGCTGTTTTTT.

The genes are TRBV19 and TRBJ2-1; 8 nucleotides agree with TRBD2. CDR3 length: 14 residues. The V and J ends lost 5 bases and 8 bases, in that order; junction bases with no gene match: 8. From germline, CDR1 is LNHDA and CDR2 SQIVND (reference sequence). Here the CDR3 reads CASSPRASGYEQFF. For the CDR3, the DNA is TGTGCCAGTAGTCCCCGGGCTAGCGGGTATGAGCAGTTCTTC.